This section outlines one T cell receptor (beta chain) sequence together with its context. This CDR3 has 13 residues. V lost 4 bases, J lost 1 base, and 6 bases lay in between. Germline lookup yields CDR1 SGHKS and CDR2 YYEKEE (reference sequence). The sample belongs to a study of blood T cell repertoires in COVID-19. Study processing details: For nucleated cells, counts were estimated from reference gene primer amplification. Clones were sequenced by immunoSEQ multiplex PCR, and TCRdb holds only the in-frame ones, with some missing. Clone size and V and J calls were adopted from that table, with D and trimming inferred from the DNA. The table lists under 500,000 clones, roughly 90% of them singletons.

Sequencing was performed on peripheral blood. This sequence originates from a woman in her 30s with acute or convalescent COVID-19. The gene calls are TRBV5-5 and TRBJ2-1; D might be TRBD2 (6 bases). CDR3 region: CASSRESYNEQFF. The CDR3 region has the DNA TGTGCCAGCAGCCGGGAGTCCTACAATGAGCAGTTCTTC. Combining the CDR3 with reference TRBV5-5 and TRBJ2-1 gives the whole variable domain DAGVTQSPTHLIKTRGQQVTLRCSPISGHKSVSWYQQVLGQGPQFIFQYYEKEERGRGNFPDRFSARQFPNYSSELNVNALLLGDSALYLCASSRESYNEQFFGPGTRLTVL.